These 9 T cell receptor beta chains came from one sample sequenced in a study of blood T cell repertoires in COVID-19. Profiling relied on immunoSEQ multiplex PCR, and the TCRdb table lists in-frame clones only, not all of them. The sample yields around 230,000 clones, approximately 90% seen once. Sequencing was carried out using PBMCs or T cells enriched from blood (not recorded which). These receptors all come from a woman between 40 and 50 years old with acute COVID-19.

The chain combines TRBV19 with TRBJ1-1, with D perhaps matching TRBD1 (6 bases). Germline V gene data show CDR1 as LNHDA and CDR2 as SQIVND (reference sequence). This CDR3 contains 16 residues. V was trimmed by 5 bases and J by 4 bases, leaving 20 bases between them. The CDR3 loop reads CASSRSGARSITEAFF. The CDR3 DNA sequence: TGTGCCAGTAGTCGGTCAGGGGCTCGGTCGATCACTGAAGCTTTCTTT.

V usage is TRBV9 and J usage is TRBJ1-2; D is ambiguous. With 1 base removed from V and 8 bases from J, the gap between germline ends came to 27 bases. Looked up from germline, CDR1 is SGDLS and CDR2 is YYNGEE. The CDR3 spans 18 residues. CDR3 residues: CASSVSTTHDRLTFGYTF. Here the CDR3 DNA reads TGTGCCAGCAGCGTAAGTACGACCCACGATAGGTTGACTTTCGGCTACACCTTC.

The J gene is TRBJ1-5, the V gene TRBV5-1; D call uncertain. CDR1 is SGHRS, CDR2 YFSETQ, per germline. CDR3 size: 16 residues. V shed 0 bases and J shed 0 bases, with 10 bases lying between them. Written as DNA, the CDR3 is TGCGCCAGCAGCTTGGACGGGGAGGTTAGCAATCAGCCCCAGCATTTT. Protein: CASSLDGEVSNQPQHF.

CDR3 nucleotide sequence: TGTGCCAGTAGTAGGACTAGCGGGGGTCTGGAGACCCAGTACTTC. Protein: CASSRTSGGLETQYF. The V and J genes are TRBV19 and TRBJ2-5; TRBD2 aligns across 13 bases. Looked up from germline, CDR1 is LNHDA and CDR2 is SQIVND (reference sequence). Losses at the gene ends were 4 bases for V and 5 bases for J; bases not matched to a gene: 4. CDR3 length: 15 amino acids. The variable domain in full, with the rest retrieved from reference TRBV19 and TRBJ2-5, is DGGITQSPKYLFRKEGQNVTLSCEQNLNHDAMYWYRQDPGQGLRLIYYSQIVNDFQKGDIAEGYSVSREKKESFPLTVTSAQKNPTAFYLCASSRTSGGLETQYFGPGTRLLVL.

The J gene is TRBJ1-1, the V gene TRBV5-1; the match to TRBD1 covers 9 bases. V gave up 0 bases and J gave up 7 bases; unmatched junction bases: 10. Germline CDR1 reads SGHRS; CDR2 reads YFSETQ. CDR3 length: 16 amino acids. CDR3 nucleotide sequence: TGCGCCAGCAGCTTGGTGGGACAGGGAGGGAGAGGTGAAGCTTTCTTT. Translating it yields CASSLVGQGGRGEAFF.

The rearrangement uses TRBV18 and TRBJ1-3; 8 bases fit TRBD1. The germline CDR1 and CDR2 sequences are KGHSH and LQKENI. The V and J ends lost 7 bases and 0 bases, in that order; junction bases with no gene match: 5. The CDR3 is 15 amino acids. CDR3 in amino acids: CASFYRGNSGNTIYF. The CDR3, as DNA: TGTGCCAGCTTCTACAGGGGGAACTCTGGAAACACCATATATTTT.

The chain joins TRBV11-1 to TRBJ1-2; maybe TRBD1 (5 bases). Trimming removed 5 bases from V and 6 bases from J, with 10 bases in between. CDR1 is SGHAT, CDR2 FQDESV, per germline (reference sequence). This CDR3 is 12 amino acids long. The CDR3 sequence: CASSLQGNGYTF. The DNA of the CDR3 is TGTGCCAGCAGCCTGCAGGGTAATGGCTACACCTTC.

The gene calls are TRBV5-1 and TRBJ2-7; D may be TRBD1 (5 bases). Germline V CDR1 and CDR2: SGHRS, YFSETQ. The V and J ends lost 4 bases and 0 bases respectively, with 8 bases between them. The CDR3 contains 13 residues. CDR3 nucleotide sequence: TGCGCCAGCAGCCCGGACATCTCCTACGAGCAGTACTTC. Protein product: CASSPDISYEQYF.

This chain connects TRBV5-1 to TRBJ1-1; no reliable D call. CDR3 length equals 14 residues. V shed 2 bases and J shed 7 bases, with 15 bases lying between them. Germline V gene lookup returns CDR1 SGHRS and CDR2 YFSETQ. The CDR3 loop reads CASSFGDSTDEAFF. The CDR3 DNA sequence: TGCGCCAGCAGCTTTGGAGATTCTACCGATGAAGCTTTCTTT.